Below, 3 T cell receptor beta chains from the same sample are listed, as sequenced in a study of Graves' ophthalmopathy and Graves' hyperthyroidism. RNA transcripts were the template, and TCR beta CDR3 regions were amplified from them. RT-PCR was first run with HTBI primers, then multiplex PCR in a second round. TCRdb reprocessed the multiplex PCR reads via MiXCR and lists one record per CDR3 protein. The sample contains a few hundred thousand distinct CDR3 sequences, roughly a sixth of which appear only once. Sequencing was carried out using peripheral blood. These TCRs come from an adult man with Graves' ophthalmopathy.

V is TRBV28 and J is TRBJ2-5; 10 nucleotides align to TRBD1. V was pared by 7 bases and J by 3 bases, with 5 bases of the junction left unmatched. CDR3 length: 14 amino acids. CDR1 is MDHEN and CDR2 is SYDVKM in the germline V gene. The CDR3 protein is CASTPDRGKETQYF. Here the CDR3 DNA reads TGTGCCAGCACCCCGGACAGGGGGAAAGAGACCCAGTACTTC.

This clonotype was detected many times. The rearrangement links TRBV28 to TRBJ1-1; 10 bases are shared with TRBD1. V lost 6 bases, J lost 0 bases, and 1 base stayed unmatched. Per germline, CDR1 MDHEN and CDR2 SYDVKM. The CDR3 contains 14 residues. DNA of the CDR3: TGTGCCAGCAGGGGACAGGGGATGAACACTGAAGCTTTCTTT. Its protein product is CASRGQGMNTEAFF.

This clonotype was seen ten or more times. The rearrangement uses TRBV2 and TRBJ2-5; D is possibly TRBD1 (6 bases). The CDR3 loop spans 13 amino acids. Per the germline V gene, CDR1 is SNHLY and CDR2 is FYNNEI. V shed 7 bases and J shed 2 bases, with 11 bases lying between them. The CDR3 region has the DNA TGTGCCAGCAAGGACAGAAGACAAGAGACCCAGTACTTC. Its translation is CASKDRRQETQYF.